This T cell receptor beta chain is drawn from a study of control samples from healthy donors and cancer patients. Deletions cut 0 bases from V and 3 bases from J, with 9 bases between. Germline values: CDR1 SGHRS, CDR2 YFSETQ. The CDR3 is 14 amino acids. Profiled with immunoSEQ multiplex PCR; TCRdb holds only in-frame clones, not every one. Of 150,000 to 200,000 clones in the sample, about 93% were seen once. The TCR was taken from an older woman in good health. The sequenced sample was blood. V gene TRBV5-1 combines with J gene TRBJ1-1; D ambiguous. The CDR3 DNA sequence: TGCGCCAGCAGCTTGGGGGCTTTGGACACTGAAGCTTTCTTT. Encoded protein: CASSLGALDTEAFF. The full variable domain, rest sourced from reference TRBV5-1 and TRBJ1-1, is KAGVTQTPRYLIKTRGQQVTLSCSPISGHRSVSWYQQTPGQGLQFLFEYFSETQRNKGNFPGRFSGRQFSNSRSEMNVSTLELGDSALYLCASSLGALDTEAFFGQGTRLTVV.